The 4 T cell receptor beta chains reported below all come from one sample, sequenced in a study of blood T cell repertoires in COVID-19. Sequenced by immunoSEQ multiplex PCR; TCRdb stores in-frame clones only, minus some. Of over 70,000 clones listed, 85% are singletons. Material: peripheral blood. Receptors originate from a man between 60 and 75 years old with COVID-19, enrolled during active disease.

The genes are TRBV7-9 and TRBJ2-1, with 7 nucleotides matching TRBD1. Germline V gene lookup returns CDR1 SEHNR and CDR2 FQNEAQ (reference sequence). The junction had 9 bases not matched to a gene; V was cut back by 0 bases and J by 4 bases. The CDR3 consists of 17 residues. The CDR3 sequence: CASSLAVSDRVYNEQFF. CDR3 in DNA: TGTGCCAGCAGCTTAGCGGTAAGCGACAGGGTTTACAATGAGCAGTTCTTC.

The gene calls are TRBV6-6 and TRBJ1-1; D may be TRBD1 (6 bases). The CDR3 spans 15 residues. Germline V gene lookup returns CDR1 MNHNY and CDR2 SVGAGI (reference sequence). Trimming took off 2 bases at V and 1 base at J, with 11 bases between the two ends. The CDR3 DNA follows: TGTGCCAGCAGTTACACCGGGACACCGAACACTGAAGCTTTCTTT. Its translation is CASSYTGTPNTEAFF.

The chain joins TRBV5-6 to TRBJ2-1; D is uncertain. Germline V gene data show CDR1 as SGHDT and CDR2 as YYEEEE. V was pared by 0 bases and J by 6 bases, with 7 bases between. The CDR3 loop spans 13 amino acids. The CDR3 nucleotides are TGTGCCAGCAGCTTGGCCAGAAGCAATGAGCAGTTCTTC. It is translated as CASSLARSNEQFF.

This chain connects TRBV19 to TRBJ2-6; possible D gene TRBD1, 5 bases. The CDR3 is made up of 17 amino acids. Per the germline V gene, CDR1 is LNHDA and CDR2 is SQIVND (reference sequence). The V end lost 6 bases, the J end lost 0 bases, and 15 bases lay between the germline ends. CDR3 amino acids: CASRKGALDSGANVLTF. In DNA, the CDR3 is TGTGCCAGTAGGAAAGGGGCGTTAGACTCTGGGGCCAACGTCCTGACTTTC.